This paragraph covers one TCR beta chain sequence. Its antigen remains unknown. The entry originates in a study of blood T cells in healthy people across ages. Study conclusions and caveats: No one knew whether donors had CMV, which possibly confounded expanded clonotype changes.

The V gene's germline CDR1 is MDHEN and CDR2 SYDVKM. The CDR3 loop spans 14 amino acids. V dropped 3 bases and J dropped 0 bases, with 8 bases sitting between them. A sample-barcoded 5' primer and a J-beta primer mix were used in a second PCR of about 7 to 12 cycles. MiXCR, applied by TCRdb to the 5' RACE reads, yields one record per CDR3 protein. The sample includes hundreds of thousands of distinct CDR3 sequences, approximately 53% of them seen just once. The TCR originated in a man aged 35-49 years in good health. The J gene is TRBJ2-5, the V gene TRBV28, with TRBD2 as a possible D gene (6 bases). The specimen sequenced was blood. CDR3 in amino acids: CASSLDYNQETQYF. The DNA for the CDR3 is TGTGCCAGCAGTTTGGACTACAACCAAGAGACCCAGTACTTC.